These T cell receptor beta chains were read from a single sample in a study of T cell repertoires in cytomegalovirus infection. These receptors' targets are unknown. TCRdb re-called the reads through MiXCR, storing one row per CDR3 protein. The sample includes about 890,000 distinct CDR3 sequences, around 32% of them seen just once. The source was cultured CD8+ T cells from PBMCs, collected from culture after CMV antigen stimulation. The receptors were sampled from a human donor in good health (CMV status not recorded). Some clones in this sample may be carry-over from other donors' samples. Both conserved end residues are part of each CDR3. Fields, in order: clone size, V gene, D gene, J gene, CDR3 protein, CDR3 DNA. The D gene is left open where the match is weak. The size field is filled for only some rows; it gives once, few, many or a size class.

clone_size: few
v_call: TRBV12-5
d_call: .
j_call: TRBJ2-1
cdr3_aa: CASGLGGREQFF
cdr3_nt: TGTGCTAGTGGTTTAGGAGGACGAGAGCAGTTCTTC

clone_size: few
v_call: TRBV4-1
d_call: TRBD1
j_call: TRBJ2-1
cdr3_aa: CASSQLTGDEQFF
cdr3_nt: TGCGCCAGCAGCCAACTTACAGGGGATGAGCAGTTCTTC

clone_size: .
v_call: TRBV7-2
d_call: TRBD1
j_call: TRBJ2-2
cdr3_aa: CAIWDRNTGELFF
cdr3_nt: TGTGCCATCTGGGACAGGAACACCGGGGAGCTGTTTTTT

clone_size: few
v_call: TRBV27
d_call: .
j_call: TRBJ1-2
cdr3_aa: CASKLGAGDQMVYYGYTF
cdr3_nt: TGTGCCAGCAAATTAGGGGCGGGAGATCAAATGGTATACTATGGCTACACCTTC

clone_size: .
v_call: TRBV4-1
d_call: .
j_call: TRBJ2-2
cdr3_aa: CASARGFNTGELFF
cdr3_nt: TGCGCCAGCGCGCGGGGTTTCAACACCGGGGAGCTGTTTTTT

clone_size: few
v_call: TRBV6-5
d_call: .
j_call: TRBJ1-5
cdr3_aa: CASSYGSGNQPQHF
cdr3_nt: TGTGCCAGCAGTTACGGTAGCGGGAACCAGCCCCAGCATTTT

clone_size: many
v_call: TRBV7-2
d_call: TRBD1
j_call: TRBJ1-3
cdr3_aa: CASSAPGQGDTIYF
cdr3_nt: TGTGCCAGCAGCGCCCCGGGACAGGGTGACACCATATATTTT

clone_size: .
v_call: TRBV10-3
d_call: .
j_call: TRBJ2-2
cdr3_aa: CAIGGAGTAGTGELFF
cdr3_nt: TGTGCCATCGGGGGGGCCGGGACAGCCGGCACCGGGGAGCTGTTTTTT

clone_size: many
v_call: TRBV25-1
d_call: .
j_call: TRBJ2-3
cdr3_aa: CASSEFTFEGTDTQYF
cdr3_nt: TGTGCCAGCAGTGAATTTACGTTCGAGGGCACAGATACGCAGTATTTT

clone_size: few
v_call: TRBV12-3/TRBV12-4
d_call: TRBD1
j_call: TRBJ1-2
cdr3_aa: CASSGDREVNYGYTF
cdr3_nt: TGTGCCAGCAGTGGGGACAGGGAAGTTAACTATGGCTACACCTTC

clone_size: .
v_call: TRBV11-2
d_call: .
j_call: TRBJ2-7
cdr3_aa: CASSSTNSFHYEQYF
cdr3_nt: TGTGCCAGCAGCTCTACCAACAGCTTCCACTACGAGCAGTACTTC

clone_size: .
v_call: TRBV27
d_call: .
j_call: TRBJ2-2
cdr3_aa: CASSLYRVVGELFF
cdr3_nt: TGTGCCAGCAGTTTATATAGGGTGGTCGGGGAGCTGTTTTTT

clone_size: .
v_call: TRBV27
d_call: .
j_call: TRBJ2-7
cdr3_aa: CASITPAGEQYF
cdr3_nt: TGTGCCAGCATCACTCCCGCGGGGGAGCAGTACTTC